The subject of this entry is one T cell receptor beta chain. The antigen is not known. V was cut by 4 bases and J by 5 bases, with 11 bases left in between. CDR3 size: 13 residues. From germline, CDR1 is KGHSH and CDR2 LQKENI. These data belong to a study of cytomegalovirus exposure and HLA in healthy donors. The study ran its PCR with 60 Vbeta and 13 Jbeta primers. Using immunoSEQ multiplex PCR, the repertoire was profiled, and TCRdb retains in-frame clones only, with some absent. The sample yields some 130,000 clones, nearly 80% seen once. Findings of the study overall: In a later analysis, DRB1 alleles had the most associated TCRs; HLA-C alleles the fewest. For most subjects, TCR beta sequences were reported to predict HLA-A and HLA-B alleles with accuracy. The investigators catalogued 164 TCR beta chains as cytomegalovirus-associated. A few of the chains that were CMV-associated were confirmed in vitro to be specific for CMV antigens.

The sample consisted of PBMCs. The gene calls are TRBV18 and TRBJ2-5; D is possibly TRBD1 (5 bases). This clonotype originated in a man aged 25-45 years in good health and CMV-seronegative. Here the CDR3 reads CASSLQGGETQYF. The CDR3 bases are TGTGCCAGCTCACTCCAGGGTGGGGAGACCCAGTACTTC.